The 27 T cell receptor beta chains below all came from one sample that was sequenced in a study of blood T cell repertoires in COVID-19. Clones were read by immunoSEQ multiplex PCR, and TCRdb kept only the in-frame ones, dropping some. The table shows approximately 220,000 clones, with approximately 88% occurring only once. Sample: PBMCs or T cells enriched from blood (not recorded which). These receptors were obtained from a woman aged 25 to 39 with acute COVID-19.

J is TRBJ1-2 and V is TRBV5-6; 8 bases agree with TRBD1. V lost 0 bases, J lost 2 bases, and 3 bases stayed unmatched. The CDR3 runs to 15 residues. Germline CDR1 and CDR2: SGHDT and YYEEEE. CDR3 in amino acids: CASSLDGQGNYGYTF. DNA for the CDR3: TGTGCCAGCAGCTTGGACGGACAGGGAAACTATGGCTACACCTTC.

The chain has TRBV6-5 and TRBJ1-4; no reliable D call. Germline values: CDR1 MNHEY, CDR2 SVGAGI. The CDR3 consists of 15 residues. V was cut by 2 bases and J by 4 bases, with 11 bases left in between. This CDR3 reads CASSYMAVLNEKLFF. In DNA, the CDR3 is TGTGCCAGCAGTTACATGGCAGTCCTTAATGAAAAACTGTTTTTT.

This sequence joins TRBV3-1 (or the pseudogene TRBV3-2) and TRBJ2-7, with TRBD1 matching over 9 bases. V lost 4 bases and J lost 4; bases outside the gene matches: 8. CDR1 LGHDT and CDR2 YNNKEL come from the germline V gene (reference sequence). This CDR3 is 15 amino acids long. DNA for the CDR3: TGTGCCAGCAGCCCTCGGGACAGGGCAATTTACGAGCAGTACTTC. Translated, it gives CASSPRDRAIYEQYF.

The gene calls are TRBV5-4 and TRBJ2-3; possible D gene TRBD2, 6 bases. V was clipped by 4 bases and J by 0 bases, with 18 bases between them. Germline CDR1 and CDR2: SGHNT and YYREEE (reference sequence). The CDR3 extends over 17 amino acids. Written as DNA, the CDR3 is TGTGCCAGCAGCCACCTCGGCGGGACCTCTAGCACAGATACGCAGTATTTT. Its translation is CASSHLGGTSSTDTQYF. Variable domain in full (rest from reference TRBV5-4 and TRBJ2-3): ETGVTQSPTHLIKTRGQQVTLRCSSQSGHNTVSWYQQALGQGPQFIFQYYREEENGRGNFPPRFSGLQFPNYSSELNVNALELDDSALYLCASSHLGGTSSTDTQYFGPGTRLTVL.

The chain employs TRBV5-1 and TRBJ1-6; 7 nucleotides align to TRBD1. V lost 3 bases to trimming and J lost 7 bases; unmatched junction nucleotides: 4. The length of the CDR3 is 14 residues. The germline CDR1 and CDR2 sequences are SGHRS and YFSETQ. The CDR3 is CASSSGTENSPLHF. CDR3 coding DNA: TGCGCCAGCAGCTCTGGGACAGAAAATTCACCCCTCCACTTT.

The chain recombines TRBV19 with TRBJ2-1; tentatively, D is TRBD1 (6 bases). The CDR3 runs to 14 residues. From germline, CDR1 is LNHDA and CDR2 SQIVND (reference sequence). The V gene lost 10 bases and the J gene lost 0 bases, with 13 bases spanning the gap. CDR3 residues: CATEDRSSYNEQFF. The CDR3 DNA sequence: TGTGCCACCGAGGACAGAAGCTCCTACAATGAGCAGTTCTTC.

CDR3 region: CSVTFGSDRGPLNTEAFF. CDR3 coding DNA: TGCAGCGTCACCTTCGGGTCTGACAGGGGGCCTCTGAACACTGAAGCTTTCTTT. V and J are TRBV29-1 and TRBJ1-1, with 10 bases that match TRBD1. CDR1 and CDR2 from the germline V gene are SQVTM and ANQGSEA. The CDR3 totals 18 residues. V was pared by 6 bases and J by 0 bases, with 16 bases of the junction left unmatched.

V usage is TRBV28 and J usage is TRBJ1-2, with unresolved D. Germline lookup yields CDR1 MDHEN and CDR2 SYDVKM. The V end lost 4 bases, the J end lost 8 bases, and 8 bases lay between the germline ends. The CDR3 has 11 residues. The CDR3 loop reads CASSSSRGYTF. The CDR3 DNA is TGTGCCAGCAGTTCCTCGAGAGGCTACACCTTC.

V is TRBV6-5 and J is TRBJ1-4; 7 nucleotides align to TRBD1. CDR1 and CDR2 from the germline V gene are MNHEY and SVGAGI. V was clipped by 2 bases and J by 7 bases; unmatched bases: 4. This CDR3 is built from 14 residues. In DNA, the CDR3 is TGTGCCAGCAGTTACAGGGGGCTAGGTGAAAAACTGTTTTTT. Its protein is CASSYRGLGEKLFF.

In its sample, this clone was seen once. The chain links TRBV10-3 to TRBJ2-1; maybe TRBD2 (6 bases). The CDR3 is 13 amino acids. V lost 7 bases to trimming and J lost 3 bases, with 10 bases between them. Germline V CDR1 and CDR2: ENHRY, SYGVKD. CDR3 nucleotides: TGTGCCATCACGGGGGAACTCTACAATGAGCAGTTCTTC. This translates into CAITGELYNEQFF.

The gene calls are TRBV6-5 and TRBJ2-3; D is possibly TRBD2 (5 bases). Trimming shortened V by 8 bases and J by 4 bases, and 19 bases separated the two germline ends. Germline V gene data show CDR1 as MNHEY and CDR2 as SVGAGI. This CDR3 region has 15 residues. The CDR3 nucleotides read TGTGCCAGCGGCCCAGACCGGGCGGAGGCAGATACGCAGTATTTT. This translates into CASGPDRAEADTQYF.

CDR3 sequence reads: CASSFLGVPDTQYF. CDR3 in DNA: TGCGCCAGCAGCTTTTTAGGGGTCCCAGATACGCAGTATTTT. The rearrangement uses TRBV5-1 and TRBJ2-3; D possibly corresponds to TRBD1 (5 bases). Germline CDR1 is SGHRS and CDR2 is YFSETQ. This CDR3 is built from 14 residues. Trimming stripped 2 bases from V and 4 bases from J, with 11 bases between.

The chain recombines TRBV30 with TRBJ1-2; D unresolved. Deletions cut 2 bases from V and 5 bases from J, with 18 bases between. Germline V gene lookup returns CDR1 GTSNPN and CDR2 SVGIG (reference sequence). This CDR3 has 15 residues. The CDR3 DNA reads as TGTGCCTGGAGTCCCCGGGAAAGGGTTCGGTATGGCTACACCTTC. It yields the protein CAWSPRERVRYGYTF.

The rearrangement uses TRBV4-3 and TRBJ1-3, with a weak D call TRBD1 (6 bases). V was trimmed by 4 bases and J by 5 bases, leaving 12 bases between them. There are 14 residues in the CDR3. The germline CDR1 and CDR2 sequences are LGHNA and YSLEER. The CDR3 DNA is TGCGCCAGCAGCCTTGGGACACGCCGAAACACCATATATTTT. The encoded protein is CASSLGTRRNTIYF.

Written as DNA, the CDR3 is TGTGCCAGCAGCTTCTCCAGGGGCCCCCGTATGTTCTTC. Protein: CASSFSRGPRMFF. J is TRBJ2-1 and V is TRBV5-4; TRBD1 is a possible D gene (6 bases). V was shortened by 2 bases and J by 15 bases, with 18 bases between the two germline ends. The CDR3 sequence is 13 residues long. The germline V gene has CDR1 SGHNT and CDR2 YYREEE (reference sequence).

A single count supports this clone. The chain carries TRBV14 and TRBJ1-3; no clear D gene. Trimming cost V 4 bases and J 1 base, with 11 bases left between them. CDR1 and CDR2 (germline): SGHDN, FVKESK. The CDR3 runs 15 residues. CDR3 sequence (DNA): TGTGCCAGCAGCCCGATCCTAGAGTCTGGAAACACCATATATTTT. Protein product: CASSPILESGNTIYF.

The chain couples TRBV7-6 to TRBJ2-3, with 11 positions matching TRBD2. Germline trimming cut 8 bases from V and 5 bases from J; bases unmatched to any gene: 18. Germline V gene data show CDR1 as SGHVS and CDR2 as FNYEAQ. The length of the CDR3 is 18 residues. CDR3 coding DNA: TGTGCCAGCTGCAGAGGACCCCTTACTAGCGGGGGCGAAGATACGCAGTATTTT. Translation gives CASCRGPLTSGGEDTQYF.

The chain recombines TRBV7-8 with TRBJ1-4, with 7 nucleotides matching TRBD1. The germline V gene encodes CDR1 SGHVS and CDR2 FQNEAQ. V gave up 5 bases and J gave up 5 bases; unmatched junction bases: 8. The CDR3 is made up of 15 amino acids. The CDR3 loop reads CASSTNRGLNEKLFF. DNA of the CDR3: TGTGCCAGCAGCACCAACAGGGGTTTGAATGAAAAACTGTTTTTT.

This CDR3 is CAWSKGVGEKLFF. CDR3 nucleotides: TGTGCCTGGAGTAAAGGGGTCGGAGAAAAACTGTTTTTT. This chain joins TRBV30 and TRBJ1-4, with D possibly matching TRBD1 (5 bases). V was clipped by 2 bases and J by 8 bases, with 12 bases between them. The germline V gene has CDR1 GTSNPN and CDR2 SVGIG (reference sequence). The CDR3 totals 13 residues.

This clone was detected many times. The CDR3 bases are TGTGCCAGCAGCTCCCGGACAGGGAACACTGAAGCTTTCTTT. Protein sequence: CASSSRTGNTEAFF. This chain connects TRBV3-1 (or the pseudogene TRBV3-2) to TRBJ1-1; 7 bases line up with TRBD1. CDR1 LGHDT and CDR2 YNNKEL come from the germline V gene (reference sequence). Trimming took 5 bases from V and 1 from J; bases not matched to a gene: 4. CDR3 length: 14 amino acids.

The chain combines TRBV5-1 with TRBJ2-2; 10 positions agree with TRBD1. After removal of 8 bases from V and 6 bases from J, the junction contained 10 bases not matched to a gene. CDR1 and CDR2 from the germline V gene are SGHRS and YFSETQ. CDR3 length equals 15 residues. The DNA of the CDR3 is TGCGCCAGTGTCCAGGGACAGGGGACGCCCGGGGAGCTGTTTTTT. This encodes CASVQGQGTPGELFF.

The chain links TRBV7-8 to TRBJ1-6; D uncertain. Trimming left V 5 bases short and J 8 bases short, with 22 bases between. CDR3 length: 17 residues. CDR1 is SGHVS, CDR2 FQNEAQ, per germline. The CDR3 nucleotides are TGTGCCAGCAGCCATCTGAGAAGCATTTACGATTATTCACCCCTCCACTTT. Translating gives CASSHLRSIYDYSPLHF.

This chain uses TRBV29-1 with TRBJ1-1, with a tentative D call TRBD1 (6 bases). CDR3 length: 12 amino acids. CDR1 is SQVTM and CDR2 is ANQGSEA in the germline V gene. The V gene lost 8 bases and the J gene lost 1 base, with 11 bases spanning the gap. The CDR3: CSIGGQNTEAFF. The DNA of the CDR3 is TGCAGCATTGGGGGCCAGAACACTGAAGCTTTCTTT.

The chain has TRBV14 and TRBJ1-4; D gene unclear. The CDR3 extends over 13 amino acids. From germline, CDR1 is SGHDN and CDR2 FVKESK. Trimming stripped 0 bases from V and 7 bases from J, with 6 bases between. The CDR3 DNA reads as TGTGCCAGCAGCCAAGAACTCGGTGAAAAACTGTTTTTT. It translates to CASSQELGEKLFF.

As regards this clone: Mismatch with germline at one junction end may stem from a read error. The V gene is TRBV7-9, the J gene TRBJ1-1; D uncertain. This CDR3 spans 13 amino acids. Germline values: CDR1 SEHNR, CDR2 FQNEAQ (reference sequence). The CDR3 is CASTLSMNTEAFF. CDR3 nucleotide sequence: TGTGCCAGCACCTTATCTATGAACACTGAAGCTTTCTTT.

The chain employs TRBV5-1 and TRBJ2-3, with 11 bases fitting TRBD1. Trimming removed 3 bases from V and 2 bases from J; junction bases left unmatched: 5. CDR3 length equals 16 residues. The germline V gene encodes CDR1 SGHRS and CDR2 YFSETQ. As DNA, the CDR3 is TGCGCCAGCAGCTGGAGGGACAGGGGGTACACAGATACGCAGTATTTT. Protein sequence: CASSWRDRGYTDTQYF.

The chain links TRBV19 to TRBJ2-5; D might be TRBD1 (6 bases). Germline CDR1 reads LNHDA; CDR2 reads SQIVND (reference sequence). V was shortened by 5 bases and J by 3 bases, with 13 bases between the two germline ends. The CDR3 contains 14 residues. The CDR3 is CASSVRDTEETQYF. Here the CDR3 DNA reads TGTGCCAGTAGTGTAAGGGACACAGAAGAGACCCAGTACTTC.